The 30 T cell receptor beta chains below were found in one sample sequenced in a study of neoadjuvant anti-PD-1 for oral cavity cancer. Clones were read by immunoSEQ multiplex PCR, and TCRdb kept only the in-frame ones, dropping some. Among around 32,000 clones, approximately 80% were seen once, and the ten largest hold nearly 3.5%. Time point denoted: after neoadjuvant nivolumab, at surgical resection. The sample was PBMCs, taken after nivolumab (anti-PD-1) treatment. The receptors here all came from a person between 35 and 79 years old with oral cavity squamous cell carcinoma.

A few counts support this clone. The chain combines TRBV7-9 with TRBJ2-3; no firm D call. Germline-derived CDR1 and CDR2 are SEHNR and FQNEAQ (reference sequence). Between the trimmed V and J ends, which lost 3 bases and 0 bases, there was a span of 10 bases. The CDR3 is 15 amino acids. The CDR3 sequence is CASSFAYSSTDTQYF. As DNA, the CDR3 is TGTGCCAGCAGCTTCGCTTACTCAAGCACAGATACGCAGTATTTT. The whole variable domain, remainder taken from reference TRBV7-9 and TRBJ2-3, is DTGVSQNPRHKITKRGQNVTFRCDPISEHNRLYWYRQTLGQGPEFLTYFQNEAQLEKSRLLSDRFSAERPKGSFSTLEIQRTEQGDSAMYLCASSFAYSSTDTQYFGPGTRLTVL.

The genes are TRBV2 and TRBJ2-3; either TRBD1 or TRBD2 may supply D (5 bases each). CDR1 and CDR2 from the germline V gene are SNHLY and FYNNEI. There are 15 residues in the CDR3. V lost 1 base and J 0 bases, leaving 8 bases between the germline ends. The CDR3 bases are TGTGCCAGCAGTGAAGGGGGCGGGAGCACAGATACGCAGTATTTT. It specifies CASSEGGGSTDTQYF.

This clone appeared a single time. This chain links TRBV5-5 with TRBJ2-7; the match to TRBD1 covers 11 bases. The trim removed 2 bases at V and 5 bases at J, leaving 3 bases unmatched. The CDR3 has 14 amino acids. Germline CDR1 is SGHKS and CDR2 is YYEKEE (reference sequence). CDR3 amino acids: CASSFGTGGHEQYF. The CDR3 DNA is TGTGCCAGCAGCTTCGGGACAGGGGGGCACGAGCAGTACTTC.

The chain combines TRBV11-3 with TRBJ2-3; D call uncertain. V was trimmed by 7 bases and J by 5 bases, leaving 10 bases between them. This CDR3 comprises 12 residues. CDR1 is SGHNT, CDR2 YENEEA, per germline. CDR3 sequence reads: CASKGFEDTQYF. DNA of the CDR3: TGTGCCAGCAAAGGTTTTGAAGATACGCAGTATTTT.

This clone was seen only once. The J gene is TRBJ2-3, the V gene TRBV9; 8 bases line up with TRBD1. CDR1 is SGDLS, CDR2 YYNGEE, per germline. V lost 4 bases and J lost 3; bases outside the gene matches: 13. This CDR3 has 17 residues. The CDR3 here is CASSPNSDRATTDTQYF. In nucleotides, the CDR3 is TGTGCCAGCAGCCCTAATTCGGACAGGGCGACAACAGATACGCAGTATTTT.

The V gene is TRBV10-3, the J gene TRBJ2-5; 8 bases fit TRBD2. Germline V gene data show CDR1 as ENHRY and CDR2 as SYGVKD. The ends lost 6 bases at V and 4 bases at J; junction bases unmatched: 4. CDR3 size: 13 residues. The CDR3 DNA is TGTGCCATCAGCCGCCGGGAGGGAGAGACCCAGTACTTC. Encoded protein: CAISRREGETQYF.

The genes are TRBV27 and TRBJ2-2, with TRBD1 matching over 8 bases. The CDR3 has 16 residues. Trimming took 0 bases from V and 1 from J; bases not matched to a gene: 1. Per germline, CDR1 MNHEY and CDR2 SMNVEV (reference sequence). CDR3 region: CASSLSGTGNTGELFF. CDR3 sequence (DNA): TGTGCCAGCAGTTTATCCGGGACAGGGAACACCGGGGAGCTGTTTTTT.

The CDR3 DNA is TGTGCCAGCAGCCCCCAGGCCGGCGAGCAGTACTTC. This translates into CASSPQAGEQYF. The V and J genes are TRBV13 and TRBJ2-7; D remains unclear. CDR3 length equals 12 residues. Trimming left V 5 bases short and J 6 bases short, with 11 bases between. Germline assignment: CDR1 PRHDT and CDR2 FYEKMQ (reference sequence). Supplemented by reference TRBV13 and TRBJ2-7, the full variable domain reads AAGVIQSPRHLIKEKRETATLKCYPIPRHDTVYWYQQGPGQDPQFLISFYEKMQSDKGSIPDRFSAQQFSDYHSELNMSSLELGDSALYFCASSPQAGEQYFGPGTRLTVT.

CDR3 sequence (DNA): TGTGCCAGCAGCTTAGGAAGAGGGGGCGGTGGCTACACCTTC. Amino acid sequence: CASSLGRGGGGYTF. The chain recombines TRBV7-2 with TRBJ1-2; TRBD1 aligns across 7 bases. V trimming: 1 base; J trimming: 7 bases; junction bases outside the gene matches: 6. The CDR3 extends over 14 amino acids. CDR1 is SGHTA and CDR2 is FQGNSA in the germline V gene.

The chain combines TRBV29-1 with TRBJ1-2; D remains ambiguous. Trimming left V 4 bases short and J 3 bases short, with 9 bases between. There are 12 residues in the CDR3. Germline values: CDR1 SQVTM, CDR2 ANQGSEA. CDR3 region: CSVGSDYYGYTF. The CDR3 region has the DNA TGCAGCGTTGGTTCAGACTACTATGGCTACACCTTC.

This clone was observed a single time. The CDR3 is CASRPMGGRADTQYF. The CDR3 DNA is TGTGCCAGCAGGCCTATGGGGGGGAGGGCAGATACGCAGTATTTT. The chain is built from TRBV6-5 and TRBJ2-3, with TRBD2 matching over 7 bases. This CDR3 comprises 15 residues. Losses at the gene ends were 6 bases for V and 4 bases for J; bases not matched to a gene: 10. Germline V gives CDR1 MNHEY, CDR2 SVGAGI.

The CDR3 spells CASSFSPSSGANVLTF. CDR3 in DNA: TGTGCCAGCAGCTTTTCGCCGAGCTCTGGGGCCAACGTCCTGACTTTC. This rearrangement joins TRBV5-5 to TRBJ2-6; unclear D gene. Per the germline V gene, CDR1 is SGHKS and CDR2 is YYEKEE (reference sequence). CDR3 length equals 16 residues. With 2 bases removed from V and 0 bases from J, the gap between germline ends came to 9 bases.

This chain connects TRBV7-8 to TRBJ2-1; tentatively, D is TRBD1 or TRBD2 (5 bases each). The germline CDR1 and CDR2 sequences are SGHVS and FQNEAQ. V was clipped by 5 bases and J by 1 base, with 12 bases between them. The CDR3 covers 15 residues. CDR3 loop: CASSPGDVSYNEQFF. In DNA, the CDR3 is TGTGCCAGCAGCCCCGGGGACGTTTCCTACAATGAGCAGTTCTTC.

The sample holds a few counts of this clone. The chain is built from TRBV7-2 and TRBJ1-2; 8 bases agree with TRBD1. With V trimmed by 2 bases and J by 4 bases, 9 bases remained unmatched. The CDR3 contains 16 residues. The germline V gene has CDR1 SGHTA and CDR2 FQGNSA. The CDR3 nucleotides read TGTGCCAGCAGCTTATTGGGCAGGGGGCGAATCTATGGCTACACCTTC. Protein sequence: CASSLLGRGRIYGYTF.

This chain's CDR3 is CASSQDLMGANVLTF. The CDR3, as DNA: TGCGCCAGCAGCCAAGATCTCATGGGGGCCAACGTCCTGACTTTC. The chain is built from TRBV4-3 and TRBJ2-6; D remains ambiguous. There are 15 residues in the CDR3. Per the germline V gene, CDR1 is LGHNA and CDR2 is YSLEER. V lost 0 bases, J lost 4 bases, and 7 bases lay in between.

V gene TRBV13 combines with J gene TRBJ1-1; the D is unclear. The V and J ends lost 5 bases and 1 base respectively, with 11 bases between them. Germline-derived CDR1 and CDR2 are PRHDT and FYEKMQ (reference sequence). The CDR3 has 14 residues. CDR3 in amino acids: CASSAPKGNTEAFF. The CDR3 nucleotides are TGTGCCAGCAGCGCCCCGAAGGGGAACACTGAAGCTTTCTTT.

V and J are TRBV19 and TRBJ1-2; D is possibly TRBD1 (6 bases). Trimming took off 1 base at V and 4 bases at J, with 16 bases between the two ends. The CDR3 spans 16 residues. CDR1 and CDR2 (germline): LNHDA, SQIVND (reference sequence). This CDR3 is CASSIAPTGIVYGYTF. The DNA of the CDR3 is TGTGCCAGTAGTATAGCCCCGACAGGAATCGTCTATGGCTACACCTTC. The full variable domain, its missing parts supplied by reference TRBV19 and TRBJ1-2, is DGGITQSPKYLFRKEGQNVTLSCEQNLNHDAMYWYRQDPGQGLRLIYYSQIVNDFQKGDIAEGYSVSREKKESFPLTVTSAQKNPTAFYLCASSIAPTGIVYGYTFGSGTRLTVV.

This chain joins TRBV6-5 and TRBJ2-3, with D possibly TRBD2 on 6 matching bases. Germline lookup yields CDR1 MNHEY and CDR2 SVGAGI. With 5 bases removed from V and 4 bases from J, the gap between germline ends came to 13 bases. The CDR3 covers 14 residues. CDR3 in amino acids: CASSPLALADTQYF. The CDR3 DNA is TGTGCCAGCAGTCCTCTAGCGTTGGCAGATACGCAGTATTTT.

This rearrangement joins TRBV15 to TRBJ1-2; D gene uncertain. CDR1 and CDR2 from the germline V gene are LNHNV and YYDKDF (reference sequence). This CDR3 comprises 15 residues. V was trimmed by 5 bases and J by 4 bases, leaving 17 bases between them. The CDR3 spells CATSDSAAGGYGYTF. As DNA, the CDR3 is TGTGCCACCAGCGATTCGGCAGCGGGCGGCTATGGCTACACCTTC.

The chain employs TRBV13 and TRBJ1-3, with unresolved D. The CDR3 contains 13 residues. V lost 5 bases and J lost 3, with 8 bases in between. Germline CDR1 and CDR2: PRHDT and FYEKMQ (reference sequence). The CDR3 DNA is TGTGCCAGCAGCCCAGGCCTTGGAAACACCATATATTTT. As protein: CASSPGLGNTIYF.

The chain couples TRBV7-2 to TRBJ2-1; TRBD2 matches at 12 bases. The V gene end was trimmed by 5 bases and the J gene end by 4 bases; junction bases not matched to a gene: 15. The CDR3 consists of 19 residues. Germline assignment: CDR1 SGHTA and CDR2 FQGNSA. Here the CDR3 DNA reads TGTGCCAGCAGCGCCTCTAGCGGGGGGGGTCCCATGCGGTACAATGAGCAGTTCTTC. Protein product: CASSASSGGGPMRYNEQFF.

This chain uses TRBV20-1 with TRBJ1-1; D is undetermined. Germline V lookup: CDR1 DFQATT, CDR2 SNEGSKA (reference sequence). The ends were cut back, 4 bases at V and 8 bases at J, with 11 bases in the middle. There are 11 residues in the CDR3. The CDR3, as DNA: TGCAGTGCTAAACGTCCTGGCGAAGCTTTCTTT. The encoded protein is CSAKRPGEAFF.

A single count supports this clone. This chain joins TRBV28 and TRBJ1-1; D is unresolved. The V and J ends lost 2 bases and 4 bases respectively, with 11 bases between them. The CDR3 extends over 14 amino acids. Germline loops: CDR1 MDHEN, CDR2 SYDVKM. The CDR3 DNA follows: TGTGCCAGCAGTTTAACGATTACGGGCACTGAAGCTTTCTTT. Protein product: CASSLTITGTEAFF.

For this clone: The junction departs from the called germline gene at one end, perhaps through a read error. In the same sample, other DNA sequences code for this CDR3. This chain uses TRBV5-6 with TRBJ1-3; D remains ambiguous. This CDR3 region has 16 residues. From germline, CDR1 is SGHDT and CDR2 YYEEEE. In DNA form, the CDR3 reads TGCGCCAGCAGCTTCGCGGCAGGCTTTCTCCGAAACACCATATATTTT. It yields the protein CASSFAAGFLRNTIYF.

In its sample, this clone was seen a few times. The chain recombines TRBV4-2 with TRBJ2-6; D is perhaps TRBD1 (5 bases). Germline V gives CDR1 LGHNA, CDR2 YNFKEQ. The CDR3 has 16 amino acids. V shed 0 bases and J shed 0 bases, with 6 bases lying between them. CDR3 region: CASSQDTGSGANVLTF. The CDR3 coding sequence is TGTGCCAGCAGCCAAGATACAGGCTCTGGGGCCAACGTCCTGACTTTC.

The V and J genes are TRBV20-1 and TRBJ1-1; no definite D call. Germline lookup yields CDR1 DFQATT and CDR2 SNEGSKA (reference sequence). This CDR3 contains 11 residues. The DNA of the CDR3 is TGCAGCCACCGGAAGGGCCGTGAAGCTTTCTTT. Residues: CSHRKGREAFF.

This chain joins TRBV7-2 and TRBJ2-3; D call uncertain. Germline CDR1 and CDR2: SGHTA and FQGNSA. The germline V and J ends were trimmed by 5 bases and 5 bases, with 20 bases remaining between them. This CDR3 is built from 16 residues. CDR3 in DNA: TGTGCCAGCAGCCCACAAGGTGGCAGATCCGTAGATACGCAGTATTTT. This sequence encodes CASSPQGGRSVDTQYF.

The sample holds a few counts of this clone. The chain recombines TRBV9 with TRBJ1-3; D not certain. This CDR3 has 15 amino acids. Germline V gives CDR1 SGDLS, CDR2 YYNGEE. Trimming removed 2 bases from V and 2 bases from J, with 11 bases in between. The CDR3 region is CASSVSGIPGNTIYF. The CDR3 DNA reads as TGTGCCAGCAGCGTGTCCGGGATCCCTGGAAACACCATATATTTT. Full variable domain (remainder filled in from reference TRBV9 and TRBJ1-3): DSGVTQTPKHLITATGQRVTLRCSPRSGDLSVYWYQQSLDQGLQFLIQYYNGEERAKGNILERFSAQQFPDLHSELNLSSLELGDSALYFCASSVSGIPGNTIYFGEGSWLTVV.

The chain employs TRBV14 and TRBJ1-2; no definite D call. The length of the CDR3 is 13 residues. The ends were cut back, 1 base at V and 4 bases at J, with 7 bases in the middle. CDR1 and CDR2 (germline): SGHDN, FVKESK. The CDR3 sequence is CASSQGQFYGYTF. For the CDR3, the DNA is TGTGCCAGCAGCCAAGGACAATTCTATGGCTACACCTTC.

This chain uses TRBV28 with TRBJ1-2, with D possibly TRBD1 on 6 matching bases. The germline V and J ends were trimmed by 5 bases and 3 bases, with 16 bases remaining between them. The CDR3 is 15 residues long. Germline loops: CDR1 MDHEN, CDR2 SYDVKM. The CDR3 loop reads CASSTEQDSYYGYTF. CDR3 sequence (DNA): TGTGCCAGCAGTACGGAACAGGACAGTTACTATGGCTACACCTTC.